This entry features one T cell receptor (beta chain) sequence. The antigen is undetermined. The data belong to a study of T cell responses to AZD1222 COVID-19 vaccine. Sequencing was performed with immunoSEQ multiplex PCR; in TCRdb, only in-frame clones are kept and a portion is missing. The sample records 100,000 to 150,000 clones, more than 70% being singletons. The study's findings and limits: Dominant CD4 TCR responses targeted spike regions 160-218 and 743-854. Sampling that yielded the repertoires occurred only after the peak T cell response. Clonal diversity was possibly underestimated, and white British individuals and females predominated among donors.

Trimming cost V 6 bases and J 4 bases, with 9 bases left between them. This CDR3 region has 12 residues. The germline V gene has CDR1 MNHNY and CDR2 SVGAGI (reference sequence). This sequence originates from an adult in good health. The sequences come from peripheral blood, collected on day 0 of AZD1222 vaccination. The rearrangement links TRBV6-6 to TRBJ2-5; possibly TRBD1 or TRBD2 for D (5 bases each). The CDR3: CASSRDGETQYF. Here the CDR3 DNA reads TGTGCCAGCAGCAGGGACGGAGAGACCCAGTACTTC.